Detailed here is one T cell receptor (beta chain). Its target is not known. These data originate in a study of T cells in pancreatic ductal adenocarcinoma. The assay was immunoSEQ multiplex PCR, and TCRdb's table has in-frame clones only and misses some. This table has about 100,000 clones, roughly 96% appearing once. Selected pancreatic ductal adenocarcinoma patients had undergone surgery without neoadjuvant therapy. This CDR3 comprises 14 residues. The germline V gene has CDR1 SGDLS and CDR2 YYNGEE. The V and J ends lost 4 bases and 1 base respectively, with 10 bases between them. Study-wide results and limits: Blood clonality (about 0.07) did not differ significantly from tumor (about 0.12). The resected pancreatic cancer cohort was biased toward the minority with early-stage disease. Unique clonotypes were 8 to 10-fold more numerous in blood than in tumor.

The TCR sequence derives from a human donor with pancreatic ductal adenocarcinoma. The genes are TRBV9 and TRBJ2-3; weak D call: TRBD1 (5 bases). The sequencing input was PBMCs. CDR3 nucleotide sequence: TGTGCCAGCAGCTTATTAGGGGGCACAGATACGCAGTATTTT. This encodes CASSLLGGTDTQYF.